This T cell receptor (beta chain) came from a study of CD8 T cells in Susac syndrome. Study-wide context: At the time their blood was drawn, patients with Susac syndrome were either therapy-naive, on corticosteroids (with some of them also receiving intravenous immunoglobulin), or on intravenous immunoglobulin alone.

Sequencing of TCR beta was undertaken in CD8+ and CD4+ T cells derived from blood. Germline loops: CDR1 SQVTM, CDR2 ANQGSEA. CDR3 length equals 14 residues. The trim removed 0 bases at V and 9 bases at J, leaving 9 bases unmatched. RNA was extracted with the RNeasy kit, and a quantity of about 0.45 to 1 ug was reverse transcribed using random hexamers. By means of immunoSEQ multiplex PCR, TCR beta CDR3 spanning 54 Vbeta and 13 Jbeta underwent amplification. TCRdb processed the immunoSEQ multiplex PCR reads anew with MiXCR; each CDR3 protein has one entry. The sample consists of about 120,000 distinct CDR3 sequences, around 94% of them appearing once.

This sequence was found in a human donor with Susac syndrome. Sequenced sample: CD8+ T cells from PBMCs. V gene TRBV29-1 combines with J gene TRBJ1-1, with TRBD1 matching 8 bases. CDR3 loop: CSVEDSRQGSQAFF. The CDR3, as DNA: TGCAGCGTTGAAGATTCGCGACAGGGGTCGCAAGCTTTCTTT.